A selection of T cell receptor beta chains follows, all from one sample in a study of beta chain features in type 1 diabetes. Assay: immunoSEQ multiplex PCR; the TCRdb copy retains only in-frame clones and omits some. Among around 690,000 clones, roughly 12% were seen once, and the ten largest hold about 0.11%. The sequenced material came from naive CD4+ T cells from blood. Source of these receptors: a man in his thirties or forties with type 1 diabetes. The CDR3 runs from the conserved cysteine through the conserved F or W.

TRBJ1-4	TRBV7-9	CASSQRTVNEKLFF
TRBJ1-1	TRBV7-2	CASSQGGSMNTEAFF
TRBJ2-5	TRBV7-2	CASSLFSGKETQYF
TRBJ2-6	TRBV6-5	CASRSGFSGANVLTF
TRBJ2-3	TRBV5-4	CASSRQGAEDTQYF
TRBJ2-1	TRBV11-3	CASSDRDEQFF
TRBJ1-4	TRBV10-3	CATRGNEKLFF
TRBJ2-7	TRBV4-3	CASSQGLPYEQYF
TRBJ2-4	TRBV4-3	CASSQGDLAKNIQYF
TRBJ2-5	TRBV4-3	CASSQDFSETQYF
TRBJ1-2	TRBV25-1	CASTIQTGQPYIVYGYTF
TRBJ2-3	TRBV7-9	CASSSDRGRTDTQYF
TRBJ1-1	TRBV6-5	CASSGQAFEAFF
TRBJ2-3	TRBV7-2	CASSSADTQYF
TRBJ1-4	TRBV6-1	CASSEGTVNEKLFF
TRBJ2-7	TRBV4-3	CASSQEGGQYYEQYF
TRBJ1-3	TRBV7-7	CASSPTRSGNTIYF
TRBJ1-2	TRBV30	CAWSGMGMDGYTF
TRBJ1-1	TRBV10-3	CAISPRDRGAASEAFF
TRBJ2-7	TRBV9	CASSPRETSEQYF
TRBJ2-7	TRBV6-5	CASSPQGIDYEQYF
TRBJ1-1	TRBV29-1	CSVVVFAHTEAFF
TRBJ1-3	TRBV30	CAWSVASGNTIYF
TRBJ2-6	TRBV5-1	CASSFQDRVDGANVLTF
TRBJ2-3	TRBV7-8	CASTARRDPTDTQYF
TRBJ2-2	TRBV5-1	CASSLEGTSSGELFF
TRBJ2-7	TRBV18	CASSLRQGLYEQYF
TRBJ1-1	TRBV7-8	CASSLGPAWPEAFF
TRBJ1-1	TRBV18	CASWRGQGMMNTEAFF
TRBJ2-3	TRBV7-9	CASSPRGLLTDTQYF
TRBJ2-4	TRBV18	CASSPPGLAKNIQYF
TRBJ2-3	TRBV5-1	CASSLGSPDTQYF
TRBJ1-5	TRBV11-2	CASSLEGQGANQPQHF
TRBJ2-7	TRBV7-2	CASSLNMGGGPYEQYF
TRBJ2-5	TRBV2	CASSGRGGEETQYF
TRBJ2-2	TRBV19	CASGQLTNTGELFF
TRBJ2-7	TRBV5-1	CASSTGDSYEQYF
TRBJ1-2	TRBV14	CASSQEHRGLGGYTF
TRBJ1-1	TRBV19	CASSGTGPRTEAFF
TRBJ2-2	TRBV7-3	CASSERQGNTGELFF
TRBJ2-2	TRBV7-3	CASSPESLTGELFF
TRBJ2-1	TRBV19	CASTPRATWGDEQFF
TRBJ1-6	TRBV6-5	CASRGQGNSPLHF
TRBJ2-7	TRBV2	CASSEGGYEQYF
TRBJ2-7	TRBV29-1	CSVEEGVQQYF
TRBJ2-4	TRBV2	CASTGTPANIQYF
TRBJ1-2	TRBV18	CASSPPQVPRGGYTF
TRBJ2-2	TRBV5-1	CASSLPQGYTGELFF
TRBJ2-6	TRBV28	CASSLATASGANVLTF
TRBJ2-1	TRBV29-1	CSATLTGGGEQFF